This T cell receptor (beta chain) was observed in a study of T cell responses to AZD1222 COVID-19 vaccine. About this clone itself: Its antigen is unidentified.

Using immunoSEQ multiplex PCR, the repertoire was profiled, and TCRdb retains in-frame clones only, with some absent. The data show 140,000 to 150,000 clones, with around nine tenths seen just once and approximately 2.7% held by the top ten. The CDR3 covers 15 residues. Trimming shortened V by 4 bases and J by 6 bases, and 18 bases separated the two germline ends. Germline V gives CDR1 SNHLY, CDR2 FYNNEI. Study-level points and caveats: There were vaccine-associated CD4 TCRs across spike, dominant at 160-218 and 743-854.

The specimen comprised peripheral blood, sampled on day 0 of MenACWY control vaccination. The sequence derives from an adult in good health. The chain has TRBV2 and TRBJ1-2; no reliable D call. The CDR3 bases are TGTGCCAGCAGTGGGGAGAAGAGGGCTCCCCATGGCTACACCTTC. This codes for CASSGEKRAPHGYTF. Using reference TRBV2 and TRBJ1-2 for the parts outside the CDR3, the full variable domain is EPEVTQTPSHQVTQMGQEVILRCVPISNHLYFYWYRQILGQKVEFLVSFYNNEISEKSEIFDDQFSVERPDGSNFTLKIRSTKLEDSAMYFCASSGEKRAPHGYTFGSGTRLTVV.